This TCR beta chain was identified in a study of blood T cell repertoires in COVID-19. Study summary: The origin of the acute and convalescent COVID-19 samples was the United States, Italy and Spain. PBMCs, B-cell-depleted T cells, or T cells provided the cDNA or gDNA that made up the material.

Germline V gene lookup returns CDR1 SGHRS and CDR2 YFSETQ. The CDR3 runs to 13 residues. Trimming took off 0 bases at V and 11 bases at J, with 9 bases between the two ends. Generated by immunoSEQ multiplex PCR, the TCRdb table keeps only in-frame clones and is missing some. The data show roughly 190,000 clones, 75% to 85% seen once. All enrollees were about 18 to 89 years old and from approximately 25 US areas. Participant-given clinical history determined each cohort assignment. Sequencing used PBMCs or T cells enriched from blood (not recorded which). The chain uses TRBV5-1 and TRBJ1-6, with D maybe TRBD1 (6 bases). The receptor was isolated from a man aged 40-55 years who had recovered from COVID-19. The CDR3 protein is CASSLEQGTPLHF. DNA of the CDR3: TGCGCCAGCAGCTTGGAACAGGGTACACCCCTCCACTTT.